A selection of T cell receptor beta chains follows, all from one sample in a study of Ad26.COV2.S vaccination and SARS-CoV-2 variants. Profiled with immunoSEQ multiplex PCR; TCRdb holds only in-frame clones, not every one. The profile shows a few hundred thousand clones, 85% to 90% of them singletons. The sequenced sample was peripheral blood, obtained in a trial of Ad26.COV2.S vaccine versus placebo. These receptors were taken from a person aged 18-60 years who received the Ad26.COV2.S COVID-19 vaccine or a placebo. Both conserved end residues are part of each CDR3. D genes are given only for firm matches. Expanded clones are given a class, and other clones once, few, many or no size at all.

size: .; D: .; J: TRBJ1-6; V: TRBV13; DNA: TGTGCCAGCAGCTTAGCATTCAGGGGTAATTCACCCCTCCACTTT; CDR3: CASSLAFRGNSPLHF
size: .; D: .; J: TRBJ1-2; V: TRBV6-6; DNA: TGTGCCAGCAGTCGGATGCAGGGTACAAGTGGCTACACCTTC; CDR3: CASSRMQGTSGYTF
size: .; D: .; J: TRBJ1-3; V: TRBV4-2; DNA: TGTGCCAGCAGCCTGAACGCTGGTGGAAACACCATATATTTT; CDR3: CASSLNAGGNTIYF
size: .; D: TRBD1; J: TRBJ1-1; V: TRBV6-5; DNA: TGTGCCAGCAGTTCCCCAGGGGGAGCCACTGAAGCTTTCTTT; CDR3: CASSSPGGATEAFF
size: .; D: .; J: TRBJ2-3; V: TRBV7-2; DNA: TGTGCCAGCAGCTTAGCTTGGACAGATACGCAGTATTTT; CDR3: CASSLAWTDTQYF
size: .; D: TRBD1; J: TRBJ1-2; V: TRBV10-3; DNA: TGTGCCATCAGGTGGGACAGGTCAAATGGCTACACCTTC; CDR3: CAIRWDRSNGYTF
size: once; D: .; J: TRBJ2-6; V: TRBV5-8; DNA: TGTGCCAGCAGCTACACCTCTGGGGCCAACGTCCTGACTTTC; CDR3: CASSYTSGANVLTF
size: .; D: .; J: TRBJ1-5; V: TRBV4-1; DNA: TGCGCCAGCAGCCAAGGGGCCCAGAGCAATCAGCCCCAGCATTTT; CDR3: CASSQGAQSNQPQHF
size: .; D: .; J: TRBJ1-2; V: TRBV12-5; DNA: TGTGCTAGTTCCCGGGACAACCTACGGAGGAACGACTATGGCTACACCTTC; CDR3: CASSRDNLRRNDYGYTF
size: once; D: TRBD2; J: TRBJ2-1; V: TRBV7-9; DNA: TGTGCCAGCAGCCCCAGGGAGCGGGAGGGCCTTTCCTTGCAGTTCTTC; CDR3: CASSPREREGLSLQFF
size: .; D: .; J: TRBJ2-3; V: TRBV5-4; DNA: TGTGCCAGCAGCTTGGGGAGGACAGATACGCAGTATTTT; CDR3: CASSLGRTDTQYF
size: .; D: .; J: TRBJ1-2; V: TRBV5-1; DNA: TGCGCCAGCAGCTTGGCCGCTTCGTATGGCTACACCTTC; CDR3: CASSLAASYGYTF
size: .; D: TRBD1; J: TRBJ1-1; V: TRBV4-2; DNA: TGTGCCAGCAGCGTCCAGCCAGGGGGCACTGAAGCTTTCTTT; CDR3: CASSVQPGGTEAFF
size: .; D: .; J: TRBJ2-3; V: TRBV12-3/TRBV12-4; DNA: TGTGCCAGCAGTTCTAGCACAGATACGCAGTATTTT; CDR3: CASSSSTDTQYF
size: .; D: .; J: TRBJ1-1; V: TRBV3-1/TRBV3-2; DNA: TGTGCCAGCAGCCAAGTACTGGGTCCCAATGAAGCTTTCTTT; CDR3: CASSQVLGPNEAFF
size: .; D: TRBD1; J: TRBJ1-1; V: TRBV3-1/TRBV3-2; DNA: TGTGCCAGCAGCCAAACGACAGGGTTATACACTGAAGCTTTCTTT; CDR3: CASSQTTGLYTEAFF
size: .; D: TRBD2; J: TRBJ2-5; V: TRBV4-3; DNA: TGCGCCAGCAGCCAGTCCCGGACTAGCGGTTCTCGGGGGACCCAGTACTTC; CDR3: CASSQSRTSGSRGTQYF
size: .; D: .; J: TRBJ1-1; V: TRBV29-1; DNA: TGCAGCGTTGGGGAGACAGGCCGAAGCACTGAAGCTTTCTTT; CDR3: CSVGETGRSTEAFF
size: once; D: TRBD1; J: TRBJ1-5; V: TRBV6-5; DNA: TGTGCCAGCAGTTACACGACAGGGGCAGATCAGCCCCAGCATTTT; CDR3: CASSYTTGADQPQHF
size: .; D: TRBD2; J: TRBJ2-1; V: TRBV7-9; DNA: TGTGCCAGCAGCTCCCGCCTAGCGGGAGACTACAATGAGCAGTTCTTC; CDR3: CASSSRLAGDYNEQFF
size: .; D: TRBD1; J: TRBJ2-5; V: TRBV18; DNA: TGTGCCAGCTCACCACTACCCTTTCTGGGGACAGGAGCCCAAGAGACCCAGTACTTC; CDR3: CASSPLPFLGTGAQETQYF
size: .; D: TRBD2; J: TRBJ2-7; V: TRBV27; DNA: TGTGCCAGCAGTCCGACTAGCGGGGGTTACGAGCAGTACTTC; CDR3: CASSPTSGGYEQYF
size: .; D: .; J: TRBJ2-1; V: TRBV27; DNA: TGTGCCAGCAGTTTAGCAGGGCATGAGCAGTTCTTC; CDR3: CASSLAGHEQFF